A selection of T cell receptor beta chains follows, all from one sample in a study of shared clonotypes between healthy human individuals. The assay was immunoSEQ multiplex PCR, and TCRdb's table has in-frame clones only and misses some. The sample includes about 680,000 clones, around 90% of them seen just once. Sequencing used naive CD8+ T cells sorted from blood. The source is a man aged 25-45 years in good health. The conserved cysteine and the conserved F or W are not part of the CDR3 here. Size is omitted from some rows. Given values are once, few, many or a class for expanded clones.

TRBV28 NA ASSEFGATEAF
TRBV30 NA AWRATDRRRQETQY
TRBV5-1 NA ASSPFAGEAIADTQY
TRBV4-3 NA ASSQERPGGDIGKLF
TRBV27 NA ASSLGRNQPQH
TRBV7-8 once ASSLRLAAVPKDTQY
TRBV11-1 NA ASSSQTNYGYT
TRBV15 NA ATSSSSGAYNEQF
TRBV7-9 NA ASSSSKGGNQPQH
TRBV28 NA ASSLVLGAYEQY
TRBV27 NA ASSYWGSYNEQF
TRBV29-1 once SARTGGLKTQY
TRBV4-1 NA ASSQVTSSYNEQF
TRBV27 NA ASSFAVSSGTQY
TRBV5-1 NA ASSGILANNEQF
TRBV7-9 NA ASSLALGTNTEAF
TRBV7-9 NA ASSLWVYEQF
TRBV27 NA ASSLGGQDAF
TRBV7-6 NA ASSLRSGTSPYNEQF
TRBV7-8 NA ASSLTGSGDYEQY
TRBV6-5 NA ATKTRGSNQPQH
TRBV29-1 NA SVGLSNTGELF
TRBV15 NA ATRTGGDEKLF
TRBV11-2 NA ASSSPGLQAYNEQF
TRBV5-1 NA ASSLENRISTDTQY
TRBV10-3 NA AISALEGRGKGNTEAF
TRBV10-3 NA AITSGTDNTGELF
TRBV7-9 NA ASSLARAASYEQY
TRBV6-5 NA ASSYAGSPLNTEAF
TRBV13 NA ASSATGNVRGNTIY
TRBV25-1 NA ASSLRQDYNEQF
TRBV9 NA ASSLSRGLGETQY
TRBV4-3 NA ASSQAHLAGIDEQF
TRBV7-6 NA ASSLELAGTMADTQY
TRBV2 NA ASSKKTGTDTQY